This record covers a single T cell receptor (beta chain). The data were taken from a study of blood T cell repertoires in COVID-19. Study overall: PBMCs, B-cell-depleted T cells, or T cells provided the cDNA or gDNA that made up the material.

J was trimmed by 8 bases and V by 4 bases; bases with no gene match: 6. The germline V gene has CDR1 SGHRS and CDR2 YFSETQ. The CDR3 has 15 amino acids. In the study's own analysis: It was from reference gene primer amplification that nucleated cell counts were estimated. Here immunoSEQ multiplex PCR was the method, and the copy in TCRdb shows in-frame clones only, minus some. That table is the source of V, J and clone size, and D and trimming were worked out from the DNA. The table includes 100,000 to 150,000 clones, more than 70% detected once. The chain joins TRBV5-1 to TRBJ1-4, with 12 bases aligning to TRBD1. This clonotype was obtained from a man aged 50 to 60 with acute or convalescent COVID-19. The sample was peripheral blood. The CDR3 here is CASSERGQGAEKLFF. The CDR3 DNA follows: TGCGCCAGCAGCGAAAGGGGACAGGGGGCGGAAAAACTGTTTTTT.